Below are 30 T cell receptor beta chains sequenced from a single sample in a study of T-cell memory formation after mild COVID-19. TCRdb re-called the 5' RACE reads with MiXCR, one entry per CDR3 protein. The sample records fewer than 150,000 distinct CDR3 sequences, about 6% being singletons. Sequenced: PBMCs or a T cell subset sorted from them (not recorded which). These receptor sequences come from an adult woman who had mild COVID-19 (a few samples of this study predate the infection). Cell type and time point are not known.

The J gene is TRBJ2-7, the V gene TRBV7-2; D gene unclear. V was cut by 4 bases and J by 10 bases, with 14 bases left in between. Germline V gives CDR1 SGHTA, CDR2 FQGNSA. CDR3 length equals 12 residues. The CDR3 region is CASSSPEARQYF. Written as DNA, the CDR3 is TGTGCCAGCAGCTCGCCCGAGGCACGACAGTACTTC.

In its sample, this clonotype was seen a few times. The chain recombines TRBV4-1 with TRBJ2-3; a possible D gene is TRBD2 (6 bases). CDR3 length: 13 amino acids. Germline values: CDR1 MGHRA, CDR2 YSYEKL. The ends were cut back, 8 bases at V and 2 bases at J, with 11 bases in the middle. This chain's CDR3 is CASGRPSTDTQYF. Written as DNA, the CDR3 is TGCGCCAGCGGGAGGCCCTCCACAGATACGCAGTATTTT.

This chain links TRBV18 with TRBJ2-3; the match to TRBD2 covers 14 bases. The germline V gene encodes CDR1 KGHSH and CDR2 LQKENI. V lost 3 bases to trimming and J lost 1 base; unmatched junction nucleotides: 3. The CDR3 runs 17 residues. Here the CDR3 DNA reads TGTGCCAGCTCACCGGGACTAGCGGGAGTTGGCACAGATACGCAGTATTTT. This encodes CASSPGLAGVGTDTQYF.

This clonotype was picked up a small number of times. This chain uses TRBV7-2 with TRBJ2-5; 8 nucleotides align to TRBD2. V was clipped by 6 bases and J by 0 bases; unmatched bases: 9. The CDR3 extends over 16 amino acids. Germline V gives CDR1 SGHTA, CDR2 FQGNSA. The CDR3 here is CASRTSAGGDQETQYF. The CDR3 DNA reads TGTGCCAGCAGAACCTCGGCGGGAGGAGACCAAGAGACCCAGTACTTC.

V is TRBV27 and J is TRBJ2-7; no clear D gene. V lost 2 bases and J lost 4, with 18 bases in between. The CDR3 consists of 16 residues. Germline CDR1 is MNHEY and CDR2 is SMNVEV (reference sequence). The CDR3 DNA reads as TGTGCCAGCAGTTTACCCCTAGGAATCTCTACATACGAGCAGTACTTC. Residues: CASSLPLGISTYEQYF.

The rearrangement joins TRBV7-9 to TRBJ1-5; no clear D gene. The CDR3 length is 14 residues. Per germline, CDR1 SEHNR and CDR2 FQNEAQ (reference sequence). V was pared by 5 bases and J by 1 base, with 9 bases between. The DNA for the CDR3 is TGTGCCAGCAGCGTGGACCTGAGCAATCAGCCCCAGCATTTT. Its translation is CASSVDLSNQPQHF.

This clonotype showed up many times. The CDR3 loop reads CASSGGQHNQPQHF. In DNA, the CDR3 is TGTGCCAGCAGTGGTGGACAGCACAATCAGCCCCAGCATTTT. The chain combines TRBV5-5 with TRBJ1-5, with TRBD1 as a possible D gene (6 bases). V gave up 5 bases and J gave up 3 bases, with 12 bases separating them. Germline V gene data show CDR1 as SGHKS and CDR2 as YYEKEE (reference sequence). This CDR3 is built from 14 residues.

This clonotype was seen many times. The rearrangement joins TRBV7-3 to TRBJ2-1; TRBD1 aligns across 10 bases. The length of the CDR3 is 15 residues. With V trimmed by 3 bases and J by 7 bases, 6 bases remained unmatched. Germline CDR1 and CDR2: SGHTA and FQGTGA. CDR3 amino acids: CASSFTRTGGNEQFF. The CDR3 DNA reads TGTGCCAGCAGCTTCACGAGGACAGGGGGGAATGAGCAGTTCTTC. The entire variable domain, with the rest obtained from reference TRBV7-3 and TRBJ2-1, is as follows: GAGVSQTPSNKVTEKGKYVELRCDPISGHTALYWYRQSLGQGPEFLIYFQGTGAADDSGLPNDRFFAVRPEGSVSTLKIQRTERGDSAVYLCASSFTRTGGNEQFFGPGTRLTVL.

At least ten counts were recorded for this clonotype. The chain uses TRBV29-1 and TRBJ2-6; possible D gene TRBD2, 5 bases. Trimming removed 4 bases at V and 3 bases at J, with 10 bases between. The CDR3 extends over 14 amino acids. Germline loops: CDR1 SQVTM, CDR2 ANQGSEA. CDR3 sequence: CSVGEGGGANVLTF. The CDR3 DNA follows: TGCAGCGTTGGTGAGGGCGGTGGGGCCAACGTCCTGACTTTC. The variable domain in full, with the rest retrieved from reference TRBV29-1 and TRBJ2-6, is SAVISQKPSRDICQRGTSLTIQCQVDSQVTMMFWYRQQPGQSLTLIATANQGSEATYESGFVIDKFPISRPNLTFSTLTVSNMSPEDSSIYLCSVGEGGGANVLTFGAGSRLTVL.

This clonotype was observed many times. The CDR3 sequence is CASSLIMNTGELFF. In DNA form, the CDR3 reads TGCGCCAGCAGCTTGATTATGAACACCGGGGAGCTGTTTTTT. The rearrangement uses TRBV5-1 and TRBJ2-2; D remains ambiguous. The ends were cut back, 1 base at V and 1 base at J, with 5 bases in the middle. The CDR3 runs 14 residues. From germline, CDR1 is SGHRS and CDR2 YFSETQ.

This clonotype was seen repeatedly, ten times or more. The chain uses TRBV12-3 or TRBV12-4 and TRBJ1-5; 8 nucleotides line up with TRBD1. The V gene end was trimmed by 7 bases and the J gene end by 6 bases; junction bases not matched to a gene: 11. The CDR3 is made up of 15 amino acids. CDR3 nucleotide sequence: TGTGCCAGCAACACACAGGGGGTGGGTAGTCAGCCCCAGCATTTT. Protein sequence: CASNTQGVGSQPQHF.

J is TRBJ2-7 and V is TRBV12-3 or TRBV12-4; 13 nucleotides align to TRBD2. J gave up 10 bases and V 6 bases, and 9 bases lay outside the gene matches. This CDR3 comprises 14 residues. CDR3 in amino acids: CASSFGLAGAGQYF. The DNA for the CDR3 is TGTGCCAGCAGCTTCGGACTAGCGGGAGCCGGACAGTACTTC.

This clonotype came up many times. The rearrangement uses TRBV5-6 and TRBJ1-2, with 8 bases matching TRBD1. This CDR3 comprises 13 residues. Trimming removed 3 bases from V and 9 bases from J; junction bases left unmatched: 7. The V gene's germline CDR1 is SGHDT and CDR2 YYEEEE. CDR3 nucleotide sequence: TGTGCCAGCAGCTCGCGACAGGGGCTGAGCTACACCTTC. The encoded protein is CASSSRQGLSYTF.

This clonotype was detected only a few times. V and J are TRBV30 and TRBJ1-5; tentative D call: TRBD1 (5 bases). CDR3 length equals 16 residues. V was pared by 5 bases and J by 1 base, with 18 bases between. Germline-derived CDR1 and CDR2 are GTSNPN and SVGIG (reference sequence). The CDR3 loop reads CAWEPGPTVSNQPQHF. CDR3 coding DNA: TGTGCCTGGGAACCGGGGCCAACGGTGAGCAATCAGCCCCAGCATTTT.

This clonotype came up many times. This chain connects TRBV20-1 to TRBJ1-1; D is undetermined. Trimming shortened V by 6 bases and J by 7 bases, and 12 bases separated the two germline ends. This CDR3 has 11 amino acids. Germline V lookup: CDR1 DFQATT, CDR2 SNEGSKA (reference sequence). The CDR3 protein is CSAPRDFEAFF. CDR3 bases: TGCAGTGCCCCGCGGGATTTTGAAGCTTTCTTT.

CDR3 in DNA: TGTGCCAGTAGTAGTCACGGACTAGCGGGAGTTGGCACCGGGGAGCTGTTTTTT. This sequence encodes CASSSHGLAGVGTGELFF. This chain connects TRBV19 to TRBJ2-2, with 13 bases identical to TRBD2. Trimming cost V 4 bases and J 4 bases; bases outside gene matches: 9. Germline lookup yields CDR1 LNHDA and CDR2 SQIVND (reference sequence). The CDR3 covers 18 residues.

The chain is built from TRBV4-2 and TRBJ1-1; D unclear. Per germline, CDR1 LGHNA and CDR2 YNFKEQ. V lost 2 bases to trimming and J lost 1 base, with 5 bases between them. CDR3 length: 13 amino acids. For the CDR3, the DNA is TGTGCCAGCAGCCAACGGCCGAACACTGAAGCTTTCTTT. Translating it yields CASSQRPNTEAFF.

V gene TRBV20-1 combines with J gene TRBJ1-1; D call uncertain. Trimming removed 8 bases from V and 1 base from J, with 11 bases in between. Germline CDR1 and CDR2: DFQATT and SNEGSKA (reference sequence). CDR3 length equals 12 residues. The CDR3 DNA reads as TGCAGTCCCCGGACGGCGAACACTGAAGCTTTCTTT. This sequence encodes CSPRTANTEAFF.

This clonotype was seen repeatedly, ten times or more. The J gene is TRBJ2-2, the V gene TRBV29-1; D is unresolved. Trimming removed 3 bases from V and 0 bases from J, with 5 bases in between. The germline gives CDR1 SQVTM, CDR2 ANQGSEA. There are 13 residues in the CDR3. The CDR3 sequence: CSVDTTNTGELFF. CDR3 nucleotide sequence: TGCAGCGTTGATACAACGAACACCGGGGAGCTGTTTTTT.

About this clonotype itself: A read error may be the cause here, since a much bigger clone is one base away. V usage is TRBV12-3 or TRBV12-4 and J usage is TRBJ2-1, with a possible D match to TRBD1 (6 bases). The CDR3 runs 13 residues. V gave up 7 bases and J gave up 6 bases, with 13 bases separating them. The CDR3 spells CASKYRVFNEQFF. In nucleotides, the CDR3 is TGTGCCAGCAAATACAGGGTCTTCAATGAGCAGTTCTTC.

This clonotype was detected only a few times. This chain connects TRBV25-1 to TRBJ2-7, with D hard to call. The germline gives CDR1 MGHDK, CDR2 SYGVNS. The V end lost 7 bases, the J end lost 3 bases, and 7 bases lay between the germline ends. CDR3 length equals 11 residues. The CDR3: CASTDLYEQYF. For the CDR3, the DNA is TGTGCCAGCACTGACCTCTACGAGCAGTACTTC.

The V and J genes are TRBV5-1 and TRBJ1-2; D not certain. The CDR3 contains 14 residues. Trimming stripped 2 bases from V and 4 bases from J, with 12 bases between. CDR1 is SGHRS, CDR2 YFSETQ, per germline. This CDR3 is CASSFRERGYGYTF. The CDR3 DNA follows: TGCGCCAGCAGCTTTCGGGAGCGGGGCTATGGCTACACCTTC.

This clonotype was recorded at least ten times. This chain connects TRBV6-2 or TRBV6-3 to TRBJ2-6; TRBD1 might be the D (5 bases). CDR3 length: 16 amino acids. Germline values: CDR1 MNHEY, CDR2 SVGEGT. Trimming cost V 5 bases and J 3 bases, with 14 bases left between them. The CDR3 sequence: CASSPSGAGGANVLTF. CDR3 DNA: TGTGCCAGCAGTCCCTCTGGGGCAGGTGGGGCCAACGTCCTGACTTTC.

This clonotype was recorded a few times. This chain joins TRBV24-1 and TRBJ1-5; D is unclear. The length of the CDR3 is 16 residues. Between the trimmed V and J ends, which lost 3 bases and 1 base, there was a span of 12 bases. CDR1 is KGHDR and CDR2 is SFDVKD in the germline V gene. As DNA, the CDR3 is TGTGCCACCAGTGATCCCAGTGCGACGAGCAATCAGCCCCAGCATTTT. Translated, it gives CATSDPSATSNQPQHF.

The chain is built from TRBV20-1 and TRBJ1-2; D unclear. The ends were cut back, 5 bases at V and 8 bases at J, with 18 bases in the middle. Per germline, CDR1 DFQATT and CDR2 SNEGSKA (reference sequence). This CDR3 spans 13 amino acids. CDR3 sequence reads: CSADPLRSGGYTF. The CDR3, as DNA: TGCAGTGCTGATCCGCTTCGGTCGGGCGGCTACACCTTC.

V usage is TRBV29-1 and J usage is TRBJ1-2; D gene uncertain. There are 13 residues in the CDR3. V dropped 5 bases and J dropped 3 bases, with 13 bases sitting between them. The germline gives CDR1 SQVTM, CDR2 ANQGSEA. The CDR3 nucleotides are TGCAGCGTTCACAAGAGGGAGGACTATGGCTACACCTTC. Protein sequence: CSVHKREDYGYTF.

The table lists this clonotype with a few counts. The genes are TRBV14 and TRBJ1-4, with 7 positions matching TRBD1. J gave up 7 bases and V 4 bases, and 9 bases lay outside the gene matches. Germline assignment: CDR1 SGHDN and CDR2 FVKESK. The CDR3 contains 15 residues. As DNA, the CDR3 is TGTGCCAGCAGCCCCAGGCAGGGGGGAGGTGAAAAACTGTTTTTT. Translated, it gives CASSPRQGGGEKLFF.

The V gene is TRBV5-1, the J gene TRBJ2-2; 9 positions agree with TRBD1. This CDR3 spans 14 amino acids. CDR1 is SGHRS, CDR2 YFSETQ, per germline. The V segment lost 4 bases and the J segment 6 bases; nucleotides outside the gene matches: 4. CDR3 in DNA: TGCGCCAGCAGCAGGGACAGGGTTTCCGGGGAGCTGTTTTTT. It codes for CASSRDRVSGELFF. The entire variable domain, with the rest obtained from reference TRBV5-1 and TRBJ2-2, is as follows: KAGVTQTPRYLIKTRGQQVTLSCSPISGHRSVSWYQQTPGQGLQFLFEYFSETQRNKGNFPGRFSGRQFSNSRSEMNVSTLELGDSALYLCASSRDRVSGELFFGEGSRLTVL.

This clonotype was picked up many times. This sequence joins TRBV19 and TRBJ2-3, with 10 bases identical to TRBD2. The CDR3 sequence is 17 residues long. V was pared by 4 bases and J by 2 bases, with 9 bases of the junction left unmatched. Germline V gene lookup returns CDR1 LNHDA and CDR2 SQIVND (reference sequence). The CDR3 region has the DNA TGTGCCAGTAGTACCTCCTTAAGCGGGAGGGCCACAGATACGCAGTATTTT. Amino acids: CASSTSLSGRATDTQYF. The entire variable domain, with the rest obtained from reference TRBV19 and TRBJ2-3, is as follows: DGGITQSPKYLFRKEGQNVTLSCEQNLNHDAMYWYRQDPGQGLRLIYYSQIVNDFQKGDIAEGYSVSREKKESFPLTVTSAQKNPTAFYLCASSTSLSGRATDTQYFGPGTRLTVL.

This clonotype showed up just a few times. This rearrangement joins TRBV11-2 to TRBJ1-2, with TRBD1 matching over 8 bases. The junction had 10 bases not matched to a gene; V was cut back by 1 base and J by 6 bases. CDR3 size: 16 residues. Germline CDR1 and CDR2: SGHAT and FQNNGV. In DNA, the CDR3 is TGTGCCAGCAGCTTAGGCGACCAGGGGGCGCGGAATGGCTACACCTTC. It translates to CASSLGDQGARNGYTF.